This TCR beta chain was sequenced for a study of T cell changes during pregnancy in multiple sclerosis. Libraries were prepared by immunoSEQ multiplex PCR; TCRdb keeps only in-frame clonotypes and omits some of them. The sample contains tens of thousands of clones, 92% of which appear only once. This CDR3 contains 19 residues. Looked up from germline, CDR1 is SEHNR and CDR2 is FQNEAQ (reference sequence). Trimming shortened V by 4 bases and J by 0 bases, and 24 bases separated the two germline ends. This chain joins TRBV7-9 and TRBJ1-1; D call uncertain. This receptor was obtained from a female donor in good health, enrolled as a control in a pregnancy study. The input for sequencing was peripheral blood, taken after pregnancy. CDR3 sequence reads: CASSSPMNTEGAMNTEAFF. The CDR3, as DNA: TGTGCCAGCAGCTCACCGATGAACACTGAGGGTGCGATGAACACTGAAGCTTTCTTT.